This T cell receptor beta chain stems from a study of CD4+ T cells in melanoma. The assay was immunoSEQ multiplex PCR, and TCRdb's table has in-frame clones only and misses some. The sample comprises some 15,000 clones, about 60% of which are singletons, and approximately 14% rests with the top ten. From germline, CDR1 is MNHNS and CDR2 SASEGT. CDR3 length equals 12 residues. Notes on this clone: The antigen is unknown. A junction boundary mismatches the germline segment, possibly from a read error.

General study results and limits: Reportedly, melanoma neoantigen-specific CD4+ T cells showed varied differentiation states. CD8+ T cell, macrophage and B cell function reportedly correlated with neoantigen-specific CD4+ T cells.

What was sequenced was cells from a culture (not recorded whether cultured in vitro). This chain joins TRBV6-1 and TRBJ2-7; tentatively, D is TRBD2 (5 bases). The receptor comes from a human donor with melanoma. CDR3 DNA sequence: TGCGCAGCCCGGGGTTACTCCTACGAGCAGTACTTC. This sequence encodes CAARGYSYEQYF.